A single sample gave rise to the 31 T cell receptor beta chains below, sequenced in a study of shared clonotypes between healthy human individuals. Naive CD8 cells lacked CD45RO, underwent positive selection for CCR7 and left out terminally differentiated effector memory CD45RA+ cells. The protocol was immunoSEQ multiplex PCR, while the TCRdb copy is restricted to in-frame clones and leaves out a portion. This table holds under 850,000 clones, 80% to 95% found once. The specimen was naive CD8+ T cells sorted from blood. Every receptor here comes from a man aged 25 to 45 in good health.

With regard to this clone: This CDR3 is also generated by other DNA sequences in the sample. The V gene is TRBV7-9, the J gene TRBJ2-7, with 8 bases fitting TRBD1. Per germline, CDR1 SEHNR and CDR2 FQNEAQ (reference sequence). The CDR3 runs 13 residues. V gave up 4 bases and J gave up 5 bases; unmatched junction bases: 4. The CDR3 here is CASSSQGAHEQYF. In nucleotides, the CDR3 is TGTGCCAGCAGCTCTCAGGGGGCCCACGAGCAGTACTTC.

The chain combines TRBV5-4 with TRBJ2-1, with 8 bases that match TRBD2. Trimming took 6 bases from V and 7 from J; bases not matched to a gene: 15. Germline V gives CDR1 SGHNT, CDR2 YYREEE (reference sequence). The CDR3 has 16 residues. For the CDR3, the DNA is TGTGCCAGCACCAGGATTGGTAGCGGGACCCGGAATGAGCAGTTCTTC. This codes for CASTRIGSGTRNEQFF.

The genes are TRBV19 and TRBJ2-1; D remains unclear. Germline V lookup: CDR1 LNHDA, CDR2 SQIVND (reference sequence). The CDR3 runs 15 residues. Deletions cut 8 bases from V and 5 bases from J, with 19 bases between. CDR3 in DNA: TGTGCCAGTGGTCGACCGGAGACCAATGACAATGAGCAGTTCTTC. It yields the protein CASGRPETNDNEQFF.

The chain carries TRBV19 and TRBJ1-2; D ambiguous. V lost 5 bases and J 8 bases, leaving 9 bases between the germline ends. This CDR3 has 11 residues. CDR1 LNHDA and CDR2 SQIVND come from the germline V gene (reference sequence). The CDR3 reads CASSSPKGYTF. CDR3 nucleotides: TGTGCCAGTAGTTCCCCTAAGGGCTACACCTTC.

The rearrangement uses TRBV25-1 and TRBJ2-1; 9 nucleotides line up with TRBD1. Trimming at V came to 4 bases and at J to 3 bases, leaving 4 bases not matched to a gene. The V gene's germline CDR1 is MGHDK and CDR2 SYGVNS. This CDR3 spans 15 amino acids. The CDR3 loop reads CASSARDRVYNEQFF. Here the CDR3 DNA reads TGTGCCAGCAGTGCCCGGGACAGGGTCTACAATGAGCAGTTCTTC.

CDR3 DNA sequence: TGTGCCAGCAGCCCGGAGGTAGCGGACTACGAGCAGTACTTC. Encoded protein: CASSPEVADYEQYF. The V call is TRBV7-9, the J call TRBJ2-7; perhaps TRBD2 as D (6 bases). Deletions cut 5 bases from V and 3 bases from J, with 14 bases between. Germline values: CDR1 SEHNR, CDR2 FQNEAQ (reference sequence). The CDR3 sequence is 14 residues long.

The V call is TRBV7-9, the J call TRBJ2-7, with D possibly matching TRBD2 (7 bases). The CDR3 is 13 amino acids. V lost 2 bases, J lost 5 bases, and 10 bases lay in between. CDR1 is SEHNR, CDR2 FQNEAQ, per germline (reference sequence). The chain's CDR3 is CASSLFGGHEQYF. The CDR3 coding sequence is TGTGCCAGCAGCTTATTCGGGGGGCACGAGCAGTACTTC.

This sequence joins TRBV7-9 and TRBJ2-5; the D is unclear. The J call may be mistaken, given a closer DNA end match to TRBJ2-7. This CDR3 region has 15 residues. Per germline, CDR1 SEHNR and CDR2 FQNEAQ (reference sequence). CDR3 nucleotide sequence: TGTGCCAGCAGCTTAGATGCAGGAGCCACCTACGAGCAGTACTTC. This codes for CASSLDAGATYEQYF.

The chain employs TRBV7-2 and TRBJ2-7; tentatively, D is TRBD1 (7 bases). The CDR3 sequence is 14 residues long. The V end lost 1 base, the J end lost 7 bases, and 14 bases lay between the germline ends. Germline CDR1 reads SGHTA; CDR2 reads FQGNSA. The CDR3, as DNA: TGTGCCAGCAGCTTAGGGGCAGGGGGGCAAGAGCAGTACTTC. Translating it yields CASSLGAGGQEQYF.

Comments on this clone: Other DNA variants within this sample encode the same CDR3. This chain links TRBV4-3 with TRBJ2-7; unclear D gene. The CDR3 runs to 13 residues. In germline, CDR1 is LGHNA, CDR2 YSLEER. Between the trimmed V and J ends, which lost 0 bases and 4 bases, there was a span of 7 bases. DNA of the CDR3: TGCGCCAGCAGCCAAGAGTTGGGGTACGAGCAGTACTTC. Residues: CASSQELGYEQYF.

V and J are TRBV10-3 and TRBJ1-1; D ambiguous. The CDR3 loop spans 14 amino acids. Germline lookup yields CDR1 ENHRY and CDR2 SYGVKD. V was trimmed by 6 bases and J by 0 bases, leaving 11 bases between them. The CDR3 nucleotides are TGTGCCATCAGCCGGGGTGGGGTGAACACTGAAGCTTTCTTT. The encoded protein is CAISRGGVNTEAFF.

V and J are TRBV7-9 and TRBJ2-1; 13 bases match TRBD2. There are 16 residues in the CDR3. In germline, CDR1 is SEHNR, CDR2 FQNEAQ (reference sequence). After removal of 5 bases from V and 4 bases from J, the junction contained 5 bases not matched to a gene. The CDR3 loop is CASSPLGLAGYNEQFF. In DNA form, the CDR3 reads TGTGCCAGCAGCCCCCTGGGACTAGCGGGATACAATGAGCAGTTCTTC.

This clone was observed a single time. J is TRBJ2-3 and V is TRBV9; D may be TRBD2 (6 bases). The ends were cut back, 4 bases at V and 6 bases at J, with 18 bases in the middle. CDR1 and CDR2 (germline): SGDLS, YYNGEE. CDR3 size: 15 residues. The CDR3 spells CASSPAGRGADTQYF. Here the CDR3 DNA reads TGTGCCAGCAGCCCAGCGGGTCGCGGTGCCGATACGCAGTATTTT.

The V and J genes are TRBV29-1 and TRBJ1-2; unclear D gene. The germline CDR1 and CDR2 sequences are SQVTM and ANQGSEA. This CDR3 has 11 residues. Trimming removed 7 bases at V and 8 bases at J, with 14 bases between. The CDR3 sequence: CSGRTADGYTF. Written as DNA, the CDR3 is TGCAGCGGCAGGACGGCGGACGGCTACACCTTC.

This chain joins TRBV5-6 and TRBJ1-1; TRBD1 matches at 10 bases. This CDR3 spans 17 amino acids. V shed 4 bases, J shed 4 bases, and the junction held 13 bases outside the gene matches. Germline V gene sequence: CDR1 SGHDT, CDR2 YYEEEE. In nucleotides, the CDR3 is TGTGCCAGCAGCAAGGAGACAGGGGGCAATCCGCGCACTGAAGCTTTCTTT. Amino acids: CASSKETGGNPRTEAFF. The entire variable domain, with the rest obtained from reference TRBV5-6 and TRBJ1-1, is as follows: DAGVTQSPTHLIKTRGQQVTLRCSPKSGHDTVSWYQQALGQGPQFIFQYYEEEERQRGNFPDRFSGHQFPNYSSELNVNALLLGDSALYLCASSKETGGNPRTEAFFGQGTRLTVV.

The chain carries TRBV4-1 and TRBJ2-1; 8 nucleotides align to TRBD2. The CDR3 spans 16 residues. Germline CDR1 MGHRA, CDR2 YSYEKL. V shed 1 base and J 5 bases; nucleotides not matched to a gene: 7. The CDR3 reads CASSQGEASGHNEQFF. The CDR3 region has the DNA TGCGCCAGCAGCCAAGGCGAGGCTAGCGGGCACAATGAGCAGTTCTTC.

In the case of this clone: This CDR3 is also generated by other DNA sequences in the sample. The CDR3 is CASSRTGGNTEAFF. CDR3 nucleotides: TGTGCCAGCAGCCGGACAGGGGGAAACACTGAAGCTTTCTTT. V and J are TRBV6-5 and TRBJ1-1, with 10 bases that match TRBD1. J was trimmed by 2 bases and V by 6 bases; bases with no gene match: 3. Germline loops: CDR1 MNHEY, CDR2 SVGAGI. This CDR3 region has 14 residues.

The CDR3 coding sequence is TGTGCCACCGACGCGGACAACACCGGGGAGCTGTTTTTT. Translation: CATDADNTGELFF. This chain links TRBV10-3 with TRBJ2-2; D remains unclear. CDR1 and CDR2 (germline): ENHRY, SYGVKD. CDR3 length: 13 residues. Between the trimmed V and J ends, which lost 10 bases and 2 bases, there was a span of 11 bases.

CDR3 bases: TGTGCCAGCAGTTCGAGTCGGCTAGCGGTCGACACCGGGGAGCTGTTTTTT. Translated: CASSSSRLAVDTGELFF. The V call is TRBV28, the J call TRBJ2-2; 7 nucleotides line up with TRBD2. CDR3 length equals 17 residues. The V segment lost 4 bases and the J segment 3 bases; nucleotides outside the gene matches: 11. Germline V CDR1 and CDR2: MDHEN, SYDVKM.

The V call is TRBV11-2, the J call TRBJ1-2; D might be TRBD1 (5 bases). The CDR3 spans 14 residues. The germline V gene encodes CDR1 SGHAT and CDR2 FQNNGV. V lost 4 bases to trimming and J lost 4 bases, with 13 bases between them. CDR3 sequence reads: CASSSPRDLYGYTF. CDR3 DNA sequence: TGTGCCAGCAGCTCGCCCCGGGACCTCTATGGCTACACCTTC. Based on the CDR3 plus reference TRBV11-2 and TRBJ1-2, the full variable domain is EAGVAQSPRYKIIEKRQSVAFWCNPISGHATLYWYQQILGQGPKLLIQFQNNGVVDDSQLPKDRFSAERLKGVDSTLKIQPAKLEDSAVYLCASSSPRDLYGYTFGSGTRLTVV.

The chain carries TRBV9 and TRBJ2-1; D is ambiguous. CDR3 length equals 16 residues. CDR1 is SGDLS, CDR2 YYNGEE, per germline. Trimming removed 4 bases from V and 0 bases from J, with 14 bases in between. The chain's CDR3 is CASSIPPETSYNEQFF. The CDR3 bases are TGTGCCAGCAGCATCCCCCCCGAAACCTCCTACAATGAGCAGTTCTTC.

The chain couples TRBV27 to TRBJ2-2; unclear D gene. V lost 3 bases and J lost 2, with 4 bases in between. Germline CDR1 MNHEY, CDR2 SMNVEV (reference sequence). The CDR3 has 13 amino acids. CDR3 in amino acids: CASSFQNTGELFF. In nucleotides, the CDR3 is TGTGCCAGCAGTTTCCAAAACACCGGGGAGCTGTTTTTT.

This chain connects TRBV6-1 to TRBJ1-2, with 10 positions matching TRBD1. The CDR3 contains 17 residues. With V trimmed by 4 bases and J by 2 bases, 10 bases remained unmatched. Germline V gene sequence: CDR1 MNHNS, CDR2 SASEGT. The CDR3 DNA follows: TGTGCCAGCAGTGGTCCCGGGACAGGGGCCACCAACTATGGCTACACCTTC. This translates into CASSGPGTGATNYGYTF.

The rearrangement joins TRBV28 to TRBJ1-1, with D perhaps TRBD1 (5 bases). The CDR3 extends over 13 amino acids. The V gene's germline CDR1 is MDHEN and CDR2 SYDVKM. The ends were cut back, 8 bases at V and 5 bases at J, with 15 bases in the middle. CDR3 DNA: TGTGCCAGCTTCACTAACTGGGGGACTGAAGCTTTCTTT. Amino acid sequence: CASFTNWGTEAFF.

The chain is built from TRBV5-6 and TRBJ2-7, with D perhaps assigned TRBD1 or TRBD2 (5 bases each). CDR3 size: 14 residues. Germline V gives CDR1 SGHDT, CDR2 YYEEEE. V lost 4 bases and J 5 bases, leaving 16 bases between the germline ends. For the CDR3, the DNA is TGTGCCAGCAGCCCTTTCGGGGTCAGGGACGAGCAGTACTTC. It is translated as CASSPFGVRDEQYF. Looking up the rest from reference TRBV5-6 and TRBJ2-7 gives the full variable domain: DAGVTQSPTHLIKTRGQQVTLRCSPKSGHDTVSWYQQALGQGPQFIFQYYEEEERQRGNFPDRFSGHQFPNYSSELNVNALLLGDSALYLCASSPFGVRDEQYFGPGTRLTVT.

The chain is built from TRBV10-2 and TRBJ2-7; 7 bases match TRBD1. The CDR3 contains 18 residues. CDR1 and CDR2 from the germline V gene are WSHSY and SAAADI. V lost 5 bases, J lost 0 bases, and 16 bases stayed unmatched. The CDR3 region is CASSHWTGATSFSYEQYF. The CDR3 DNA reads TGCGCCAGCAGTCACTGGACAGGAGCCACCTCCTTCTCCTACGAGCAGTACTTC.

This clone has just one count. The V and J genes are TRBV29-1 and TRBJ2-7, with TRBD2 matching 8 bases. CDR1 is SQVTM and CDR2 is ANQGSEA in the germline V gene. This CDR3 contains 12 residues. Germline trimming cut 6 bases from V and 6 bases from J; bases unmatched to any gene: 7. For the CDR3, the DNA is TGCAGCGTGGATGATAGCGGGGTCGAGCAGTACTTC. This gives the protein CSVDDSGVEQYF.

V is TRBV7-8 and J is TRBJ2-3; 7 bases fit TRBD2. CDR3 length: 16 residues. Germline lookup yields CDR1 SGHVS and CDR2 FQNEAQ. V gave up 4 bases and J gave up 1 base; unmatched junction bases: 8. The CDR3 nucleotides read TGTGCCAGCAGCTCAGGACGCGGGAGTGGCACAGATACGCAGTATTTT. It codes for CASSSGRGSGTDTQYF.

This rearrangement joins TRBV10-2 to TRBJ2-7, with TRBD1 identical over 11 bases. The germline gives CDR1 WSHSY, CDR2 SAAADI. The CDR3 runs 14 residues. Unmatched junction bases numbered 9, after V lost 8 bases and J lost 6 bases. CDR3 region: CASAAGTGGFEQYF. The CDR3 DNA reads as TGCGCCAGCGCGGCGGGGACAGGGGGTTTCGAGCAGTACTTC.

The chain is built from TRBV7-9 and TRBJ2-7; TRBD2 might be the D (7 bases). CDR1 is SEHNR, CDR2 FQNEAQ, per germline (reference sequence). The CDR3 has 14 amino acids. V was shortened by 1 base and J by 6 bases, with 13 bases between the two germline ends. CDR3 residues: CASSLGGGRVEQYF. The CDR3 bases are TGTGCCAGCAGCTTAGGAGGGGGGAGGGTCGAGCAGTACTTC.

The chain joins TRBV19 to TRBJ2-1; no clear D. The V gene lost 3 bases and the J gene lost 3 bases, with 12 bases spanning the gap. Germline V gene data show CDR1 as LNHDA and CDR2 as SQIVND (reference sequence). This CDR3 is built from 15 residues. In nucleotides, the CDR3 is TGTGCCAGTAGTATTTCCTTGTATCTCTACAATGAGCAGTTCTTC. It specifies CASSISLYLYNEQFF. The whole variable domain, remainder taken from reference TRBV19 and TRBJ2-1, is DGGITQSPKYLFRKEGQNVTLSCEQNLNHDAMYWYRQDPGQGLRLIYYSQIVNDFQKGDIAEGYSVSREKKESFPLTVTSAQKNPTAFYLCASSISLYLYNEQFFGPGTRLTVL.